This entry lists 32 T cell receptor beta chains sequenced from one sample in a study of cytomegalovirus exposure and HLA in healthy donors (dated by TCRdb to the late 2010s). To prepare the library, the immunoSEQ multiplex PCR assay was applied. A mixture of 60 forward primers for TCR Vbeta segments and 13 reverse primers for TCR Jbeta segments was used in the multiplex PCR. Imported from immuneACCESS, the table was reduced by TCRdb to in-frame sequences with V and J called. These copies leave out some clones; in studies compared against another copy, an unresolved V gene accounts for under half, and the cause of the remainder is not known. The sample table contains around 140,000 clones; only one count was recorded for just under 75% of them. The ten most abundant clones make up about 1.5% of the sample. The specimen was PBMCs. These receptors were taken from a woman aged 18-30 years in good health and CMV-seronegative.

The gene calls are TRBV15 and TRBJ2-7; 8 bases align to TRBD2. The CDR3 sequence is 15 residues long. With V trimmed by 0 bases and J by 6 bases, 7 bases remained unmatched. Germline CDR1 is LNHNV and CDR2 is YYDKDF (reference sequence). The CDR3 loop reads CATSRDRGGPREQYV. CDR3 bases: TGTGCCACCAGCAGAGATCGGGGGGGCCCCCGCGAGCAGTACGTC.

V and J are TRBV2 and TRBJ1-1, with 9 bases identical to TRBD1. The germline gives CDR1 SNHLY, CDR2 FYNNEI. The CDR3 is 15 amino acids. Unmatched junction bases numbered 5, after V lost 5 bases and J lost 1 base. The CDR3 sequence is CASSQQGAGNTEAFF. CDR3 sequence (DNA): TGTGCCAGCAGTCAACAGGGGGCAGGGAACACTGAAGCTTTCTTT. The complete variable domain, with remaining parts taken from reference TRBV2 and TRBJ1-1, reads EPEVTQTPSHQVTQMGQEVILRCVPISNHLYFYWYRQILGQKVEFLVSFYNNEISEKSEIFDDQFSVERPDGSNFTLKIRSTKLEDSAMYFCASSQQGAGNTEAFFGQGTRLTVV.

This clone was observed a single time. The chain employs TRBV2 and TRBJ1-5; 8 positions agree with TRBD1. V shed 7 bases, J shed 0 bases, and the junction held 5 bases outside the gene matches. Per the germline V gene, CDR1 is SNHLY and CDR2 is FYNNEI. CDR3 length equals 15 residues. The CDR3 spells CASKDRALSNQPQHF. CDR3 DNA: TGTGCCAGCAAGGACAGGGCTCTTAGCAATCAGCCCCAGCATTTT.

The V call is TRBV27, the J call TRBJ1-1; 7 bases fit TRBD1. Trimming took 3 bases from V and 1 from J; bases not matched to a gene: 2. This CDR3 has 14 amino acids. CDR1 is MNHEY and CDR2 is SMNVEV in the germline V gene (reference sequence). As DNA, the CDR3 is TGTGCCAGCAGTTTGGACAGGAGGAACACTGAAGCTTTCTTT. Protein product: CASSLDRRNTEAFF.

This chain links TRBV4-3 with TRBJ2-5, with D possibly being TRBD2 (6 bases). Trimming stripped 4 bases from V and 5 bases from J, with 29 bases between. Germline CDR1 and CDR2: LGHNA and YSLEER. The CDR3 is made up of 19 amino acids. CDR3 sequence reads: CASSPLGGVFRAIRETQYF. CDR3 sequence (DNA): TGCGCCAGCAGCCCCCTCGGAGGGGTTTTCAGGGCTATTAGGGAGACCCAGTACTTC.

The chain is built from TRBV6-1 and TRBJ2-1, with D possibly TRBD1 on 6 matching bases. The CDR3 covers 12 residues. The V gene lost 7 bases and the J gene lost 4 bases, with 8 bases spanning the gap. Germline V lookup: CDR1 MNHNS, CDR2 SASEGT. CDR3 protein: CASKDSYNEQFF. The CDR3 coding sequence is TGTGCCAGCAAGGACAGTTACAATGAGCAGTTCTTC.

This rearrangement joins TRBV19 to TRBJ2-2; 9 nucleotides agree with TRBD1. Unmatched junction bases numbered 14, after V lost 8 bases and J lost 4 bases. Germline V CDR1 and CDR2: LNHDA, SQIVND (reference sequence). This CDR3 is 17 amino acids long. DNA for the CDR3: TGTGCCAGTTTTTCCTATCCGGGACAGGGAGGCACCGGGGAGCTGTTTTTT. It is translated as CASFSYPGQGGTGELFF.

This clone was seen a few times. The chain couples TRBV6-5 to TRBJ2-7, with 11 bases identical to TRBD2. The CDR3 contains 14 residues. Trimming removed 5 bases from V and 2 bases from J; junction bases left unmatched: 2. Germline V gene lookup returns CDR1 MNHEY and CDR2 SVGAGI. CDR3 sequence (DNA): TGTGCCAGCAGTGGACTAGCGGGCCCCTACGAGCAGTACGTC. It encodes CASSGLAGPYEQYV.

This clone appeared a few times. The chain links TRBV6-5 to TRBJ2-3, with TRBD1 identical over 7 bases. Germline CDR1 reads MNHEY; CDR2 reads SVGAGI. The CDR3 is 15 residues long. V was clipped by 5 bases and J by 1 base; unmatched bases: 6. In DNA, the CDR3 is TGTGCCAGCAGTCCCGGACAGGCTGGCACAGATACGCAGTATTTT. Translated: CASSPGQAGTDTQYF.

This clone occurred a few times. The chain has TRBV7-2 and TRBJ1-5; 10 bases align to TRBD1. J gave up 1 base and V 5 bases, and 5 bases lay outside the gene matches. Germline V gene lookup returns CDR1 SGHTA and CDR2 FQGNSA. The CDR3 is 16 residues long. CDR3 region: CASSLRDRGSNQPQHF. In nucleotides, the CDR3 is TGTGCCAGCAGCCTCCGGGACAGGGGAAGCAATCAGCCCCAGCATTTT.

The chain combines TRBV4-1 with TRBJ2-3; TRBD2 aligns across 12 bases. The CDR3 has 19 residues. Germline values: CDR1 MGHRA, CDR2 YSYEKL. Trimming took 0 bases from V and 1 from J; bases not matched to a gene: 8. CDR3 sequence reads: CASSQERASGGAGTDTQYF. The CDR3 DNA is TGCGCCAGCAGCCAAGAAAGGGCTAGCGGGGGGGCGGGCACAGATACGCAGTATTTT.

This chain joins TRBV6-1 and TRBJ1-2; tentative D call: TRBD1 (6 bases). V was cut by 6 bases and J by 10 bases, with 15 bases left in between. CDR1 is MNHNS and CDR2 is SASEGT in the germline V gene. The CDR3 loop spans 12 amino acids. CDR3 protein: CASSWGGSDYTF. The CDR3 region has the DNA TGTGCCAGCAGCTGGGGGGGCAGTGACTACACCTTC.

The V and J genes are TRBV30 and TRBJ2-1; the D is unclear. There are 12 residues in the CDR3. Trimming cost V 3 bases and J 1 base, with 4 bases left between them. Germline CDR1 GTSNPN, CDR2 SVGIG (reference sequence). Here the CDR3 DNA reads TGTGCCTGGAGGCTATCCTACAATGAGCAGTTCTTC. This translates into CAWRLSYNEQFF.

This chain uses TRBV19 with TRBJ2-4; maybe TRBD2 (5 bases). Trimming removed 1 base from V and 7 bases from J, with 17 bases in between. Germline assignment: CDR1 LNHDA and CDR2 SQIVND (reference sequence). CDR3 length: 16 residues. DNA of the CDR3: TGTGCCAGTAGTATAGGTAGACTCCTCCCGGGGAACATTCAGTACTTC. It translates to CASSIGRLLPGNIQYF. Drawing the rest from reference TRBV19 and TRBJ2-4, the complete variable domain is DGGITQSPKYLFRKEGQNVTLSCEQNLNHDAMYWYRQDPGQGLRLIYYSQIVNDFQKGDIAEGYSVSREKKESFPLTVTSAQKNPTAFYLCASSIGRLLPGNIQYFGAGTRLSVL.

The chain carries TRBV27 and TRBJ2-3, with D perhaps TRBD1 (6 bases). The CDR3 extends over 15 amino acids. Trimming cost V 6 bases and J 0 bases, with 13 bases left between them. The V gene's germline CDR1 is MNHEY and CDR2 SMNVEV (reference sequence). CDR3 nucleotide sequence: TGTGCCAGCAGCTTTGGGACACTGAGCACAGATACGCAGTATTTT. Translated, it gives CASSFGTLSTDTQYF.

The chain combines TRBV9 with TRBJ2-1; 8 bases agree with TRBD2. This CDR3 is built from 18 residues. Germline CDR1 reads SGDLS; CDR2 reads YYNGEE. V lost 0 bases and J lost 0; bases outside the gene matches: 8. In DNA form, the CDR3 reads TGTGCCAGCAGCGTAGGTAGCGGGGCAGACCCCTCCTACAATGAGCAGTTCTTC. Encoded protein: CASSVGSGADPSYNEQFF.

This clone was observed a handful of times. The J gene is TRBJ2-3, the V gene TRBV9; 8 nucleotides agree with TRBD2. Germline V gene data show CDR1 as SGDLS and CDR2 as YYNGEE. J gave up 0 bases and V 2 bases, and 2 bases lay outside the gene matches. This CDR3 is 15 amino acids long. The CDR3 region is CASSVIAGSTDTQYF. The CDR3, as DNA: TGTGCCAGCAGCGTGATAGCGGGAAGCACAGATACGCAGTATTTT.

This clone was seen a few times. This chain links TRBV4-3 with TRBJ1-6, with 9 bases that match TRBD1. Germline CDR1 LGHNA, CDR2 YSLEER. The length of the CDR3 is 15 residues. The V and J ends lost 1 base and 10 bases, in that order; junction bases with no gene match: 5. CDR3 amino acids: CASSQVRQGGSPLHF. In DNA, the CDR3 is TGCGCCAGCAGCCAAGTCCGACAGGGGGGATCACCCCTCCACTTT.

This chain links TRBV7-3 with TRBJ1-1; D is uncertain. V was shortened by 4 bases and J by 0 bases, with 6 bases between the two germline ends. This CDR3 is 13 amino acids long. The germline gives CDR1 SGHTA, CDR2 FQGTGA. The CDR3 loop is CASSSTVNTEAFF. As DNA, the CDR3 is TGTGCCAGCAGCTCCACAGTGAACACTGAAGCTTTCTTT.

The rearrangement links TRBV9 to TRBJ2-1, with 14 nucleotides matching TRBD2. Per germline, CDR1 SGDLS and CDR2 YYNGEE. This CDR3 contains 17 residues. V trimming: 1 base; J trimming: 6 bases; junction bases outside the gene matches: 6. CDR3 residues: CASSVSGLAGGRNEQFF. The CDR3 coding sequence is TGTGCCAGCAGCGTATCAGGACTAGCGGGAGGTCGCAATGAGCAGTTCTTC.

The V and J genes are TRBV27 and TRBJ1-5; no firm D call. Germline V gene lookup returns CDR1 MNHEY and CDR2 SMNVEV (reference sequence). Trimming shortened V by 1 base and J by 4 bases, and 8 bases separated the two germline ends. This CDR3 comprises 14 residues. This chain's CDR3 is CASSLFTGNQPQHF. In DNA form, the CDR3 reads TGTGCCAGCAGTTTATTTACGGGGAATCAGCCCCAGCATTTT.

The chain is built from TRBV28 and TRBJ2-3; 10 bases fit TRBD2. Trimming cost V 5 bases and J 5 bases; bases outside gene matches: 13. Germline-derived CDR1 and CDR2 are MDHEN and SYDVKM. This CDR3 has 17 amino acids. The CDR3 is CASSQLGLAGGRDTQYF. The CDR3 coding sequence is TGTGCCAGCAGTCAGCTAGGATTAGCGGGGGGCCGAGATACGCAGTATTTT.

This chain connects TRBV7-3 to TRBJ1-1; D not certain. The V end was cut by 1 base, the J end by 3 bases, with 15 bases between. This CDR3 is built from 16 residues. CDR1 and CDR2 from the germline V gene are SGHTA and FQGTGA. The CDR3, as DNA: TGTGCCAGCAGCTTAAACCCCGCACGGCAGGACACTGAAGCTTTCTTT. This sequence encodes CASSLNPARQDTEAFF.

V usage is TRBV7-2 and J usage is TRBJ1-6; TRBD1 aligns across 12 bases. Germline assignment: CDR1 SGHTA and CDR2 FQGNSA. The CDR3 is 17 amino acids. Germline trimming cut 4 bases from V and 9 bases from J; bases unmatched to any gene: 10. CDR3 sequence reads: CASSSGTGGEGFSPLHF. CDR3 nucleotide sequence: TGTGCCAGCAGCTCCGGGACAGGGGGCGAAGGTTTTTCACCCCTCCACTTT.

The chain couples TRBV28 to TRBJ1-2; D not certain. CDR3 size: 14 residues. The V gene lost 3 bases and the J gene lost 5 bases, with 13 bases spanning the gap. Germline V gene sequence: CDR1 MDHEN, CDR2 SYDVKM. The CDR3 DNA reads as TGTGCCAGCAGTTTGGCAGGCTCCTATTATGGCTACACCTTC. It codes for CASSLAGSYYGYTF.

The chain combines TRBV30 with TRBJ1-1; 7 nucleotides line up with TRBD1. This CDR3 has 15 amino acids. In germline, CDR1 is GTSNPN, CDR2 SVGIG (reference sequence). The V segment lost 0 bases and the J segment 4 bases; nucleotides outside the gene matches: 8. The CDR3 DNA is TGTGCCTGGAGTGTAAGTCGACAGGGAACCACTGAAGCTTTCTTT. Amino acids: CAWSVSRQGTTEAFF.

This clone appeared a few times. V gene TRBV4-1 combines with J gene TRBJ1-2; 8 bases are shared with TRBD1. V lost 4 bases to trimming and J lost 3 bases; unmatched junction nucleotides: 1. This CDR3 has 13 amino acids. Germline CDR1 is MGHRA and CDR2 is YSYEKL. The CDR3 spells CASSRQGHYGYTF. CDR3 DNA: TGCGCCAGCAGCCGACAGGGGCACTATGGCTACACCTTC.

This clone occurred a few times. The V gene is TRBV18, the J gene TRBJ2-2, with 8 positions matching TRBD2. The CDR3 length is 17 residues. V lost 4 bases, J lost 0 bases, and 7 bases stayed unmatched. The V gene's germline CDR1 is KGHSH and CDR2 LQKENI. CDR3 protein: CASSLQEAGANTGELFF. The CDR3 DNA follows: TGTGCCAGCTCACTGCAGGAAGCGGGGGCGAACACCGGGGAGCTGTTTTTT.

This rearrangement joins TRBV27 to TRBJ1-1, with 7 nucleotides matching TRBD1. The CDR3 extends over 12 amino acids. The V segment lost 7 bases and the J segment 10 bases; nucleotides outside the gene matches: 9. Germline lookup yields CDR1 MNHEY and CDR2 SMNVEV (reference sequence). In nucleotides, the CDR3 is TGTGCCAGCAAGCAAGGGGGCCGGCGAGCTTTCTTT. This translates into CASKQGGRRAFF.

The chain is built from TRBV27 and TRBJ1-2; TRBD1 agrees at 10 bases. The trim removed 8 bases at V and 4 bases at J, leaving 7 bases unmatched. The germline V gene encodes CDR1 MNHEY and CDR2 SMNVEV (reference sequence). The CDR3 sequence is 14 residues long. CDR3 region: CASGGTGEFYGYTF. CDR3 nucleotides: TGTGCCAGCGGAGGGACAGGGGAGTTCTATGGCTACACCTTC.

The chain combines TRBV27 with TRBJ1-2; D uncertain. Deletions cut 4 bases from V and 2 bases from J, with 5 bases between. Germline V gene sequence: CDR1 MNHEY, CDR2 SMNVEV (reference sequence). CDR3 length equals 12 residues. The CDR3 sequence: CASSSQNYGYTF. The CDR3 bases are TGTGCCAGCAGTTCACAGAACTATGGCTACACCTTC.

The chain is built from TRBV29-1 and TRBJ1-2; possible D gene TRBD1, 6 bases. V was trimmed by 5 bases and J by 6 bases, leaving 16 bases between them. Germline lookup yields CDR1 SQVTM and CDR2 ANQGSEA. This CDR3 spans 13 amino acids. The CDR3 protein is CSVSLWGGHGYTF. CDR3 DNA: TGCAGCGTTTCTTTATGGGGGGGCCATGGCTACACCTTC.